This T cell receptor beta chain derives from a study of OX40 agonist ivuxolimab in advanced cancers. Study-level background: Ivuxolimab was a fully human IgG2 agonistic monoclonal antibody targeting the costimulatory receptor OX40 (CD134). Intravenous ivuxolimab was administered to patients every 2 weeks at six dose levels: 0.01, 0.1, 0.3, 1.5, 3 and 10 mg/kg. Of the approximately 53 patients in dose escalation, about 20 had hepatocellular carcinoma, some 15 had melanoma, 9 had renal cell carcinoma and 9 had head and neck cancer. A male proportion of roughly 80% and a mean age of roughly 55 years, ranging from 23 to 79, were recorded for the dose-escalation cohort. Patients were allowed to have had prior anti-PD-1, anti-PD-L1 or anti-CTLA-4 therapy, and approximately 41% of the dose-escalation patients had previously received checkpoint inhibitors. Partial responses occurred in three dose-escalation patients: two with cutaneous melanoma and one with hepatocellular carcinoma. The point of sequencing TCRbeta in the periphery was to test whether ivuxolimab changed TCR sequence diversity and drove clonal T-cell expansion. The paper reports the monotherapy dose-escalation portion (N ≈ 50 patients) of the phase I ivuxolimab trial. Results the study describes overall, beyond this receptor: After ivuxolimab, more expanded clones were found on average in CD8+ T cells than in CD4+ T cells. Low levels of normalized T-cell clonal expansion were also seen in some patients who did not respond. In partial responders in the 0.1-3.0 mg/kg groups, normalized peripheral clonal expansion was found to be among the lowest, especially among CD8+ T cells. The antigen specificity of the clonally expanded peripheral T cells was not determined. At doses of 0.1 to 3.0 mg/kg, clonal expansion of both CD4+ and CD8+ blood T cells was observed from baseline to week 6.

To sequence the TCRbeta CDR3 region, genomic DNA was isolated from the sorted cells. The immunoSEQ Assay was used for sequencing of TCRbeta CDR3 regions. TCRdb obtained this table from immuneACCESS and retained in-frame rearrangements with V and J assigned. These tables miss some clones; where compared with another copy, unresolved V genes account for less than half of the shortfall, and the remainder is unexplained. The table for this sample lists over 55,000 clones; approximately 89% of them were counted only once. The top ten clonotypes cover 2% to 2.5% of the sample. Patients with autoimmune disease history or receiving systemic immunosuppression were excluded from the trial. Peripheral blood for TCR sequencing was collected from all dose cohorts at baseline, on cycle 4 day 1, and on cycle 7 day 1. Samples came from an open-label, multicenter, first-in-human phase I dose-escalation trial of ivuxolimab. The trial enrolled adults with locally advanced or metastatic head and neck squamous cell, hepatocellular, melanoma or renal cell carcinoma. Before TCR sequencing, CD4+ and CD8+ T cells were separately sorted from peripheral blood.

Spanning cysteine to phenylalanine, the CDR3 consists of 14 amino acids. Of the read, only the CDR3 DNA is kept; its 42 bases are in frame from base 1. Looking up the germline V gene (reference sequence) yields CDR1 SGHNT and CDR2 YYREEE. V is shortened by 4 bases, J by 1 base, and the region joining them spans 11 bases. To note about this clone: There is no known antigen for this receptor. No qualities accompany the bases; no much larger clone lies one base away.

This clonotype was sampled from an adult with an advanced solid tumor such as melanoma, head and neck, liver or kidney cancer. This sequence uses TRBV5-4 and TRBJ1-1; TRBD1 could be the D gene, as 6 bases match. The source was CD4+ or CD8+ T cells sorted from blood, collected in a trial of the OX40 agonist ivuxolimab. The CDR3 amino acid sequence is: CASSPDRRNTEAFF. The nucleotide sequence reads TGTGCCAGCAGCCCCGACAGGAGGAACACTGAAGCTTTCTTT.